This TCR beta chain originates from a study of shared clonotypes between healthy human individuals. Study-wide points: What naive subsets generally showed was a larger estimated richness than memory subsets showed. Around 5% of naive CD4 clonotypes were common to several donors.

On this clone itself: Its antigen remains unknown.

This table comes from immunoSEQ multiplex PCR, and its TCRdb copy is limited to in-frame clones, with some not included. Among 700,000 or so clones listed, roughly 78% were seen once. This CDR3 is 15 amino acids long. Germline V gene lookup returns CDR1 SNHLY and CDR2 FYNNEI. With 6 bases removed from V and 7 bases from J, the gap between germline ends came to 22 bases. The rearrangement links TRBV2 to TRBJ2-7; TRBD1 or TRBD2 may be the D gene (6 bases each). The source is a woman aged 25-40 years in good health. The sequenced material came from memory CD4+ T cells sorted from blood. The subset was: CD45RA-negative fraction. CDR3 amino acids: CASRIGGPSPREQYF. The CDR3 region has the DNA TGTGCCAGCAGGATAGGGGGGCCTTCACCGCGGGAGCAGTACTTC.